This is a list of T cell receptor beta chains from one sample in a study of cytomegalovirus exposure and HLA in healthy donors. The data were produced by immunoSEQ multiplex PCR, yet TCRdb's version contains in-frame clones alone and is incomplete. This table has tens of thousands of clones, just under 80% appearing once. Material: PBMCs. The source is a man aged 25-45 years in good health and CMV-seronegative. CDR3s include the opening cysteine and the closing phenylalanine or tryptophan. The order of the fields is J gene, CDR3 length, V gene, CDR3 protein.

>TRBJ2-3|14|TRBV6-4
CASSWTSDTDTQYF
>TRBJ1-5|14|TRBV25-1
CASRPPGGHQPQHF
>TRBJ1-1|12|TRBV2
CATNPGNTEAFF
>TRBJ2-2|14|TRBV19
CASRATGYTGELFF
>TRBJ1-4|15|TRBV15
CATSRGELANEKLFF
>TRBJ2-5|16|TRBV7-9
CASSRTSGGSGETQYF
>TRBJ2-7|14|TRBV2
CASSVTSGAYEQYF
>TRBJ1-2|15|TRBV19
CASSTRQGGSYGYTF
>TRBJ2-1|15|TRBV5-1
CASSPTGPPYNEQFF
>TRBJ1-2|13|TRBV11-2
CASSLDWGDGYTF